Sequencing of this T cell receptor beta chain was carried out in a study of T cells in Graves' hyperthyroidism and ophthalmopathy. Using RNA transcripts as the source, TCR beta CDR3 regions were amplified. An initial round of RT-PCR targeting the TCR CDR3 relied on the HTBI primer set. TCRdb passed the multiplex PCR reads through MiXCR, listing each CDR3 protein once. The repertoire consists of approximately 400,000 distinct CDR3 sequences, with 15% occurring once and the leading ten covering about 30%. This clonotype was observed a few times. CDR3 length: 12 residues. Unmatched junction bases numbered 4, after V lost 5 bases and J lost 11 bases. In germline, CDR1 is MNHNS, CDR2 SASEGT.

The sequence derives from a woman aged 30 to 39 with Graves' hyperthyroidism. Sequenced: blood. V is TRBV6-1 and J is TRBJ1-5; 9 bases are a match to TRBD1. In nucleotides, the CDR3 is TGTGCCAGCAGTCGGGACAGGGAAACCCAGCATTTT. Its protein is CASSRDRETQHF.